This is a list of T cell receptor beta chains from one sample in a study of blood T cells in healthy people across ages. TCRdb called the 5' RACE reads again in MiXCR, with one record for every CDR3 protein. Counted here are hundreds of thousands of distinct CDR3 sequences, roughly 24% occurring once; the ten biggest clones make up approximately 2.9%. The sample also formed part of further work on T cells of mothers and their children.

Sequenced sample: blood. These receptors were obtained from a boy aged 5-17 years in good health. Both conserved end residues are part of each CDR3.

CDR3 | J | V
CASRETGDQPQHF | TRBJ1-5 | TRBV28
CAISDEKGGEQYF | TRBJ2-7 | TRBV10-3
CASSLALAGNQETQYF | TRBJ2-5 | TRBV5-1
CASSQTDRPYEQYF | NA | TRBV14
CASRKPGQETNEKLFF | TRBJ1-4 | TRBV2
CRAVGGLTNYGYTF | TRBJ1-2 | TRBV20-1
CASSSRQVASLNTQYF | TRBJ2-3 | TRBV5-6
CASSGTVSGANVLTF | TRBJ2-6 | TRBV12-3/TRBV12-4
CASSTGDRYPYSYTF | TRBJ1-2 | TRBV19
CASSPRDILRETQYF | TRBJ2-5 | TRBV12-3/TRBV12-4